The present entry profiles one TCR beta chain with its context. The data derive from a study of blood T cell repertoires in COVID-19. Germline V gene sequence: CDR1 MDHEN, CDR2 SYDVKM. The CDR3 covers 13 residues. V shed 10 bases and J 4 bases; nucleotides not matched to a gene: 6. Sequencing used immunoSEQ multiplex PCR; TCRdb keeps in-frame clones, though not all of them. The sample carries 95,000 to 150,000 clones, roughly 90% recorded once. This clonotype was sampled from a woman older than 75 with acute or convalescent COVID-19. The chain is built from TRBV28 and TRBJ1-1, with 10 positions matching TRBD1. Sequenced: peripheral blood. The CDR3 here is CATRQGAGTEAFF. CDR3 DNA sequence: TGTGCCACTCGACAGGGGGCCGGCACTGAAGCTTTCTTT. Full variable domain (rest looked up from reference TRBV28 and TRBJ1-1): DVKVTQSSRYLVKRTGEKVFLECVQDMDHENMFWYRQDPGLGLRLIYFSYDVKMKEKGDIPEGYSVSREKKERFSLILESASTNQTSMYLCATRQGAGTEAFFGQGTRLTVV.